The 13 T cell receptor beta chains listed next were all sequenced from one sample in a study of T-cell reconstitution after alpha-beta-depleted transplantation in children. TCRbeta library preparation incorporated unique molecular identifiers. TCRdb reprocessed the PCR reads with MiXCR, giving one entry per CDR3 protein. The repertoire includes 420,000 or so distinct CDR3 sequences, about a tenth of them detected once, and roughly 5% sits in the top ten. This material consisted of PBMCs from the stem cell graft donor, taken from the stem cell graft. The source of these receptors is a human donor who donated a stem cell graft to a child with acute myeloid leukemia.

The J gene is TRBJ2-7, the V gene TRBV7-2; the D call may be TRBD1 or TRBD2 (5 bases each). Between the trimmed V and J ends, which lost 1 base and 4 bases, there was a span of 17 bases. Germline V gene data show CDR1 as SGHTA and CDR2 as FQGNSA. There are 16 residues in the CDR3. CDR3 sequence reads: CASSLVVMGVGYEQYF. The CDR3 DNA reads TGTGCCAGCAGCTTAGTAGTGATGGGGGTGGGGTACGAGCAGTACTTC.

The chain combines TRBV29-1 with TRBJ2-5, with unresolved D. The CDR3 loop spans 12 amino acids. Germline CDR1 reads SQVTM; CDR2 reads ANQGSEA. V gave up 2 bases and J gave up 4 bases, with 8 bases separating them. The CDR3 loop reads CSVEFLGETQYF. CDR3 DNA sequence: TGCAGCGTTGAATTCCTCGGAGAGACCCAGTACTTC.

This clonotype was counted a few times. V usage is TRBV5-1 and J usage is TRBJ2-7; weak D call: TRBD1 (5 bases). This CDR3 spans 14 amino acids. The germline V and J ends were trimmed by 2 bases and 5 bases, with 14 bases remaining between them. Germline V gene lookup returns CDR1 SGHRS and CDR2 YFSETQ. CDR3 coding DNA: TGCGCCAGCAGCTTTACAGGTTTCGGAGACGAGCAGTACGTC. This codes for CASSFTGFGDEQYV.

Ten or more counts support this clonotype. This sequence joins TRBV5-1 and TRBJ2-1; unclear D gene. The V gene lost 2 bases and the J gene lost 9 bases, with 15 bases spanning the gap. The CDR3 loop spans 14 amino acids. The germline gives CDR1 SGHRS, CDR2 YFSETQ. CDR3 sequence reads: CASSFNNVLGEQFF. The CDR3 DNA reads as TGCGCCAGCAGCTTCAATAACGTTCTGGGTGAGCAGTTCTTC.

This clonotype was picked up many times. The chain combines TRBV12-3 or TRBV12-4 with TRBJ2-1, with 9 bases fitting TRBD1. V shed 6 bases, J shed 8 bases, and the junction held 8 bases outside the gene matches. The CDR3 has 14 amino acids. CDR3 amino acids: CASSRGQGKDEQFF. In nucleotides, the CDR3 is TGTGCCAGCAGCAGAGGACAGGGGAAAGATGAGCAGTTCTTC.

This clonotype was detected a few times. V and J are TRBV29-1 and TRBJ2-1; 9 nucleotides line up with TRBD2. The junction had 5 bases not matched to a gene; V was cut back by 0 bases and J by 8 bases. This CDR3 contains 14 residues. Germline values: CDR1 SQVTM, CDR2 ANQGSEA. This chain's CDR3 is CSVEDSVAGDEQFF. The DNA of the CDR3 is TGCAGCGTTGAAGATTCGGTAGCGGGAGATGAGCAGTTCTTC.

This clonotype was detected many times. The J gene is TRBJ2-5, the V gene TRBV29-1, with 14 bases lining up with TRBD2. The V gene's germline CDR1 is SQVTM and CDR2 ANQGSEA. The CDR3 extends over 14 amino acids. V trimming: 7 bases; J trimming: 5 bases; junction bases outside the gene matches: 6. CDR3 in DNA: TGCAGCGCCCGGACTAGCGGGGGGTTGGAGACCCAGTACTTC. Encoded protein: CSARTSGGLETQYF. The whole variable domain, remainder taken from reference TRBV29-1 and TRBJ2-5, is SAVISQKPSRDICQRGTSLTIQCQVDSQVTMMFWYRQQPGQSLTLIATANQGSEATYESGFVIDKFPISRPNLTFSTLTVSNMSPEDSSIYLCSARTSGGLETQYFGPGTRLLVL.

A few counts support this clonotype. This sequence joins TRBV5-1 and TRBJ2-4; weak D call: TRBD2 (6 bases). Deletions cut 0 bases from V and 9 bases from J, with 10 bases between. The CDR3 runs to 13 residues. Germline V gene data show CDR1 as SGHRS and CDR2 as YFSETQ. The CDR3 reads CASSLARRGIQYF. Written as DNA, the CDR3 is TGCGCCAGCAGCTTGGCCCGGCGGGGCATTCAGTACTTC.

This clonotype has a handful of counts. V gene TRBV11-1 combines with J gene TRBJ2-5, with TRBD2 identical over 13 bases. Losses at the gene ends were 4 bases for V and 6 bases for J; bases not matched to a gene: 17. This CDR3 is 19 amino acids long. Germline V lookup: CDR1 SGHAT, CDR2 FQDESV (reference sequence). The CDR3 region is CASSYHTRTSGGIVKTQYF. The CDR3 DNA follows: TGTGCCAGCAGCTATCACACCAGGACTAGCGGGGGTATTGTTAAGACCCAGTACTTC.

The chain recombines TRBV29-1 with TRBJ1-1; TRBD1 is a possible D gene (6 bases). This CDR3 is built from 12 residues. Deletions cut 7 bases from V and 2 bases from J, with 11 bases between. Germline-derived CDR1 and CDR2 are SQVTM and ANQGSEA. The CDR3 coding sequence is TGCAGCGGAAAGACAGGTAACACTGAAGCTTTCTTT. Protein: CSGKTGNTEAFF.

This clonotype appeared a few times. The J gene is TRBJ2-2, the V gene TRBV5-1; D is ambiguous. V was pared by 0 bases and J by 4 bases, with 7 bases between. The CDR3 runs 14 residues. Germline V CDR1 and CDR2: SGHRS, YFSETQ. DNA for the CDR3: TGCGCCAGCAGCTTGGAAGGCCTCACCGGGGAGCTGTTTTTT. Its translation is CASSLEGLTGELFF.

The sample holds a few counts of this clonotype. The V gene is TRBV7-2, the J gene TRBJ2-4; the D call may be TRBD1 or TRBD2 (5 bases each). CDR3 length: 14 amino acids. Per the germline V gene, CDR1 is SGHTA and CDR2 is FQGNSA. V lost 1 base and J lost 6, with 10 bases in between. The CDR3 protein is CASSLGRGANIQYF. The CDR3 nucleotides read TGTGCCAGCAGCTTAGGCAGAGGGGCAAACATTCAGTACTTC.

In its sample, this clonotype was seen many times. This chain's CDR3 is CASSLGQGGQPQHF. The CDR3 bases are TGTGCCAGCAGCTTGGGGCAGGGAGGGCAGCCCCAGCATTTT. This chain joins TRBV7-9 and TRBJ1-5; perhaps TRBD1 as D (5 bases). Germline CDR1 SEHNR, CDR2 FQNEAQ (reference sequence). The CDR3 totals 14 residues. V lost 3 bases, J lost 7 bases, and 13 bases lay in between.